A single sample is the source of the 19 T cell receptor beta chains below, sequenced in a study of CD8 T cells in ankylosing spondylitis. In TCRdb, the 5' RACE reads were re-called with MiXCR into one record per CDR3 protein. This table holds around 120,000 distinct CDR3 sequences, around 9.7% found once. Sequenced sample: blood, either unsorted or a sorted T cell fraction (not recorded which). The receptor set was obtained from a male donor with ankylosing spondylitis or in good health (not recorded which).

This clonotype came up many times. The chain has TRBV7-9 and TRBJ2-7; 7 bases line up with TRBD1. The junction had 6 bases not matched to a gene; V was cut back by 5 bases and J by 2 bases. The V gene's germline CDR1 is SEHNR and CDR2 FQNEAQ (reference sequence). This CDR3 comprises 14 residues. The CDR3 DNA follows: TGTGCCAGCAGCAGGGACAGCATCCCCTACGAGCAGTACTTC. It encodes CASSRDSIPYEQYF.

The CDR3 sequence is CSARSGSPGGEQFF. CDR3 DNA sequence: TGCAGTGCTCGTAGCGGGAGCCCCGGGGGTGAGCAGTTCTTC. This chain connects TRBV20-1 to TRBJ2-1, with TRBD2 matching 9 bases. CDR3 size: 14 residues. With V trimmed by 5 bases and J by 9 bases, 11 bases remained unmatched. Germline CDR1 and CDR2: DFQATT and SNEGSKA (reference sequence).

There are many counts of this clonotype. The chain combines TRBV5-6 with TRBJ2-7; 8 bases agree with TRBD1. Unmatched junction bases numbered 11, after V lost 1 base and J lost 2 bases. This CDR3 has 17 residues. The germline V gene has CDR1 SGHDT and CDR2 YYEEEE. The CDR3 loop is CASSLNLLGTGTYEQYF. DNA of the CDR3: TGTGCCAGCAGCTTGAACCTCCTCGGGACAGGAACCTACGAGCAGTACTTC.

This clonotype was counted ten times or more. This rearrangement joins TRBV14 to TRBJ1-3; D not certain. CDR3 length: 14 amino acids. Trimming took off 4 bases at V and 0 bases at J, with 7 bases between the two ends. CDR1 and CDR2 (germline): SGHDN, FVKESK. The CDR3 reads CASSPGDSGNTIYF. CDR3 nucleotide sequence: TGTGCCAGCAGCCCCGGCGACTCTGGAAACACCATATATTTT.

This clonotype showed up many times. The rearrangement links TRBV20-1 to TRBJ2-1; 10 bases are shared with TRBD2. Germline V lookup: CDR1 DFQATT, CDR2 SNEGSKA (reference sequence). V shed 2 bases, J shed 5 bases, and the junction held 3 bases outside the gene matches. CDR3 length equals 14 residues. CDR3 protein: CSARMGLAHNEQFF. The DNA of the CDR3 is TGCAGTGCTAGAATGGGACTAGCGCACAATGAGCAGTTCTTC.

The rearrangement links TRBV6-5 to TRBJ2-7; TRBD1 matches 7 bases. Germline CDR1 reads MNHEY; CDR2 reads SVGAGI. The CDR3 spans 14 residues. The ends lost 5 bases at V and 4 bases at J; junction bases unmatched: 8. As DNA, the CDR3 is TGTGCCAGCAGTACCCGACAGGGATCATACGAGCAGTACTTC. Translated: CASSTRQGSYEQYF.

This clonotype was recorded many times. The chain uses TRBV13 and TRBJ2-5, with 7 bases matching TRBD2. This CDR3 spans 15 amino acids. V was pared by 5 bases and J by 5 bases, with 11 bases of the junction left unmatched. CDR1 is PRHDT, CDR2 FYEKMQ, per germline (reference sequence). CDR3 DNA sequence: TGTGCCAGCAGCCCATCTAGCGGAGTTGGGGAGACCCAGTACTTC. Residues: CASSPSSGVGETQYF.

On this clonotype: Sequence at one end of the junction differs from germline and may be a read error. V gene TRBV6-2 or TRBV6-3 combines with J gene TRBJ2-3; TRBD2 agrees at 10 bases. The CDR3 loop spans 14 amino acids. Germline lookup yields CDR1 MNHEY and CDR2 SVGEGT. The CDR3 DNA reads as TGTGCCAGCAACCCTAGCGGGAGCACAGAAACGCAGTATTTT. As protein: CASNPSGSTETQYF.

This clonotype came up many times. The V and J genes are TRBV29-1 and TRBJ2-3; 13 bases fit TRBD2. Germline V lookup: CDR1 SQVTM, CDR2 ANQGSEA. This CDR3 has 16 amino acids. The J segment lost 2 bases and the V segment lost 4 bases, leaving 6 bases of the junction unmatched. CDR3 DNA: TGCAGCGTTGGACGGACTAGCGGGAGCATCACAGATACGCAGTATTTT. Its translation: CSVGRTSGSITDTQYF.

The V gene is TRBV10-3, the J gene TRBJ1-2; 7 bases line up with TRBD1. The CDR3 totals 11 residues. Looked up from germline, CDR1 is ENHRY and CDR2 is SYGVKD. V dropped 8 bases and J dropped 10; count of bases not matched to a gene: 7. The CDR3 protein is CAIYLGTAYTF. The DNA of the CDR3 is TGTGCCATCTATCTCGGGACAGCCTACACCTTC.

This clonotype was counted many times. The chain recombines TRBV28 with TRBJ1-5, with 7 bases fitting TRBD1. CDR3 size: 15 residues. Germline V gene sequence: CDR1 MDHEN, CDR2 SYDVKM. The J segment lost 2 bases and the V segment lost 6 bases, leaving 7 bases of the junction unmatched. The CDR3 DNA reads TGTGCCAGCAGACCGACAGGGTATGGCAATCAGCCCCAGCATTTT. This encodes CASRPTGYGNQPQHF. Using reference TRBV28 and TRBJ1-5 for the parts outside the CDR3, the full variable domain is DVKVTQSSRYLVKRTGEKVFLECVQDMDHENMFWYRQDPGLGLRLIYFSYDVKMKEKGDIPEGYSVSREKKERFSLILESASTNQTSMYLCASRPTGYGNQPQHFGDGTRLSIL.

This clonotype showed up many times. This chain uses TRBV28 with TRBJ1-2; TRBD1 is a possible D gene (5 bases). The V end was cut by 2 bases, the J end by 3 bases, with 16 bases between. The CDR3 sequence is 16 residues long. The germline V gene has CDR1 MDHEN and CDR2 SYDVKM. CDR3 nucleotide sequence: TGTGCCAGCAGTTTAGGAATGGCCTCGGGGGACTATGGCTACACCTTC. It specifies CASSLGMASGDYGYTF.

The rearrangement uses TRBV7-2 and TRBJ2-3, with D perhaps assigned TRBD1 or TRBD2 (6 bases each). Deletions cut 7 bases from V and 2 bases from J, with 22 bases between. The CDR3 totals 17 residues. Germline-derived CDR1 and CDR2 are SGHTA and FQGNSA. The CDR3 sequence: CASKGGGASLSTDTQYF. The CDR3 coding sequence is TGTGCCAGCAAGGGGGGTGGGGCTAGCCTTTCCACAGATACGCAGTATTTT.

The rearrangement links TRBV25-1 to TRBJ1-4; unclear D gene. V lost 1 base, J lost 4 bases, and 10 bases lay in between. Germline-derived CDR1 and CDR2 are MGHDK and SYGVNS. The CDR3 sequence is 15 residues long. In nucleotides, the CDR3 is TGTGCCAGCAGTGAATGGGCACCGATTAATGAAAAACTGTTTTTT. Translation: CASSEWAPINEKLFF.

This clonotype has a count of ten or more. The genes are TRBV4-2 and TRBJ2-5; the D call may be TRBD1 or TRBD2 (6 bases each). Germline assignment: CDR1 LGHNA and CDR2 YNFKEQ. The CDR3 loop spans 15 amino acids. V lost 0 bases and J lost 5, with 13 bases in between. CDR3 amino acids: CASSQDQGSGETQYF. In nucleotides, the CDR3 is TGTGCCAGCAGCCAAGATCAGGGGAGCGGGGAGACCCAGTACTTC.

This clonotype was recorded at least ten times. The gene calls are TRBV5-1 and TRBJ1-3; D uncertain. The V gene's germline CDR1 is SGHRS and CDR2 YFSETQ. This CDR3 spans 14 amino acids. Between the trimmed V and J ends, which lost 0 bases and 1 base, there was a span of 5 bases. The CDR3 nucleotides are TGCGCCAGCAGCTTGGGGATGTCTGGAAACACCATATATTTT. It yields the protein CASSLGMSGNTIYF.

This clonotype was recorded many times. V is TRBV7-2 and J is TRBJ2-5; no definite D call. The ends were cut back, 2 bases at V and 4 bases at J, with 5 bases in the middle. Germline assignment: CDR1 SGHTA and CDR2 FQGNSA. This CDR3 contains 12 residues. CDR3: CASSLRSETQYF. In DNA form, the CDR3 reads TGTGCCAGCAGCTTAAGGTCAGAGACCCAGTACTTC.

In this sample, this clonotype turned up many times. This chain joins TRBV20-1 and TRBJ2-5, with TRBD2 matching over 10 bases. The germline V gene encodes CDR1 DFQATT and CDR2 SNEGSKA (reference sequence). J gave up 1 base and V 3 bases, and 8 bases lay outside the gene matches. This CDR3 has 16 amino acids. In DNA form, the CDR3 reads TGCAGTGCTAGGTTCCGGAGCGGGAGGGGCCAAGAGACCCAGTACTTC. It encodes CSARFRSGRGQETQYF.

The rearrangement uses TRBV3-1 and TRBJ2-3; 10 nucleotides agree with TRBD2. Losses at the gene ends were 0 bases for V and 6 bases for J; bases not matched to a gene: 12. From germline, CDR1 is LGHDT and CDR2 YNNKEL (reference sequence). The CDR3 runs to 18 residues. CDR3 residues: CASSQDPPSGRARDTQYF. The CDR3 DNA reads as TGTGCCAGCAGCCAAGATCCCCCCAGCGGGAGGGCCCGGGATACGCAGTATTTT.